One TCR beta chain is described in this entry. This specimen belongs to a study of blood T cell repertoires in COVID-19. Study-wide background: Sources were T cells, B-cell-depleted T cells, or PBMCs; the material itself was cDNA or gDNA.

Profiling relied on immunoSEQ multiplex PCR, and the TCRdb table lists in-frame clones only, not all of them. Here the sample spans 80,000 to 100,000 clones, around 74% being singletons. Germline V lookup: CDR1 SGHDT, CDR2 YYEEEE. The CDR3 has 15 amino acids. Deletions cut 6 bases from V and 0 bases from J, with 15 bases between. V is TRBV5-6 and J is TRBJ1-1; D might be TRBD1 (6 bases). Input material: peripheral blood. The sequence was collected from a man in his sixties or seventies with COVID-19, enrolled during active disease. The CDR3 DNA follows: TGTGCCAGCAATCAGGGGAGTCGGATGAACACTGAAGCTTTCTTT. This encodes CASNQGSRMNTEAFF.